These 17 T cell receptor beta chains were sequenced from one sample in a study of identical twins. MiXCR, run by TCRdb on the 5' RACE reads, gives a single entry per CDR3 protein. The profile shows around 530,000 distinct CDR3 sequences, about 15% of them singletons. A further study also used this sample, focusing on yellow fever vaccine responses in identical twins.

Sequencing used CD4+ T cells sorted from blood. The receptor source for this set is a young woman in good health.

In this sample, this clonotype turned up a few times. V usage is TRBV21-1 and J usage is TRBJ2-7; no check of the table's D call, TRBD2, against the DNA was made. TRBV21-1 is recorded as a pseudogene. This CDR3 has 18 amino acids. CDR3 protein: CASSKEGPSGEQNYEQYF. The CDR3 coding sequence is TGTGCCAGCAGCAAAGAGGGGCCCTCAGGAGAGCAGAACTACGAGCAGTACTTC.

This clonotype was recorded a few times. The CDR3 loop is CASRTRTRSGANVLTF. DNA of the CDR3: TGTGCCAGCAGGACCCGGACGCGCTCTGGGGCCAACGTCCTGACTTTC. The gene calls are TRBV12-3 or TRBV12-4 and TRBJ2-6; D is unresolved. Trimming pared 6 bases from V and 0 bases from J, leaving 12 bases between. This CDR3 has 16 amino acids.

This clonotype was observed many times. The rearrangement joins TRBV14 to TRBJ2-7; no clear D gene. V was shortened by 5 bases and J by 3 bases, with 11 bases between the two germline ends. CDR1 is SGHDN, CDR2 FVKESK, per germline. The CDR3 runs to 13 residues. DNA for the CDR3: TGTGCCAGCAGCTTCGGACCGTTCTACGAGCAGTACGTC. Translated: CASSFGPFYEQYV.

The chain couples TRBV19 to TRBJ1-2, with 8 bases matching TRBD1. CDR1 is LNHDA, CDR2 SQIVND, per germline (reference sequence). The junction had 6 bases not matched to a gene; V was cut back by 4 bases and J by 5 bases. CDR3 length equals 14 residues. In DNA form, the CDR3 reads TGTGCCAGTAGTAAACCGGGACAGGATTATGGCTACACCTTC. Translation: CASSKPGQDYGYTF.

In DNA, the CDR3 is TGCAGCGTTGCTATGGGCAGGGTCCAAGAGACCCAGTACTTC. Translated, it gives CSVAMGRVQETQYF. The chain employs TRBV29-1 and TRBJ2-5, with D maybe TRBD1 (5 bases). This CDR3 spans 14 amino acids. V was shortened by 4 bases and J by 1 base, with 13 bases between the two germline ends. Per germline, CDR1 SQVTM and CDR2 ANQGSEA.

This clonotype has only a few counts. This chain uses TRBV14 with TRBJ2-3, with TRBD2 matching 7 bases. V lost 1 base to trimming and J lost 1 base; unmatched junction nucleotides: 5. Germline lookup yields CDR1 SGHDN and CDR2 FVKESK. The CDR3 loop spans 16 amino acids. CDR3 sequence reads: CASSQGKAGRTDTQYF. In DNA, the CDR3 is TGTGCCAGCAGCCAAGGGAAAGCGGGGCGCACAGATACGCAGTATTTT.

This clonotype was counted many times. This chain joins TRBV5-6 and TRBJ2-1, with TRBD1 matching 9 bases. V shed 2 bases and J 7 bases; nucleotides not matched to a gene: 10. CDR1 is SGHDT and CDR2 is YYEEEE in the germline V gene. This CDR3 is built from 16 residues. CDR3 sequence: CASSLIFGQGNNEQFF. The CDR3 DNA reads TGTGCCAGCAGCTTAATTTTCGGACAGGGGAATAATGAGCAGTTCTTC.

The chain carries TRBV9 and TRBJ2-3; no definite D call. Germline loops: CDR1 SGDLS, CDR2 YYNGEE. The V end lost 0 bases, the J end lost 0 bases, and 11 bases lay between the germline ends. This CDR3 spans 16 amino acids. The CDR3 protein is CASSVAPRSSTDTQYF. The CDR3 coding sequence is TGTGCCAGCAGCGTAGCCCCCCGGAGCAGCACAGATACGCAGTATTTT.

This clonotype was counted ten times or more. The chain carries TRBV5-1 and TRBJ2-4; 9 bases align to TRBD2. Germline V lookup: CDR1 SGHRS, CDR2 YFSETQ. This CDR3 has 15 residues. V dropped 1 base and J dropped 2; count of bases not matched to a gene: 1. CDR3 residues: CASSLTSGPKNIQYF. The CDR3 bases are TGCGCCAGCAGCTTGACTAGCGGGCCCAAAAACATTCAGTACTTC.

This clonotype showed up just a few times. The rearrangement links TRBV28 to TRBJ2-7, with 9 positions matching TRBD2. The CDR3 loop spans 16 amino acids. Germline CDR1 reads MDHEN; CDR2 reads SYDVKM. V shed 5 bases, J shed 7 bases, and the junction held 15 bases outside the gene matches. DNA for the CDR3: TGTGCCAGCAGTCTCACGGGGGGGCTAGCGGGATGGGAGCAGTACTTC. Translating it yields CASSLTGGLAGWEQYF.

This clonotype has a handful of counts. This sequence joins TRBV10-3 and TRBJ1-1; perhaps TRBD1 as D (6 bases). Germline CDR1 ENHRY, CDR2 SYGVKD. The CDR3 has 14 residues. Trimming shortened V by 4 bases and J by 11 bases, and 20 bases separated the two germline ends. The DNA of the CDR3 is TGTGCCATCAGTGCCACTCAGGGGCCCTTAGATGCTTTCTTT. This codes for CAISATQGPLDAFF.

This clonotype was seen more than once but under ten times. This sequence joins TRBV11-2 and TRBJ1-1, with 7 bases aligning to TRBD1. The V gene end was trimmed by 5 bases and the J gene end by 3 bases; junction bases not matched to a gene: 6. Germline V CDR1 and CDR2: SGHAT, FQNNGV. CDR3 length: 14 amino acids. The CDR3 DNA follows: TGTGCCAGCAGCGAGACAGGGTGGGACACTGAAGCTTTCTTT. This sequence encodes CASSETGWDTEAFF.

The chain has TRBV19 and TRBJ1-5; TRBD1 is a possible D gene (6 bases). CDR1 LNHDA and CDR2 SQIVND come from the germline V gene (reference sequence). Trimming took 4 bases from V and 6 from J, leaving 16 bases between them. The CDR3 is made up of 15 amino acids. The CDR3 protein is CASSNTGKSGQPQHF. The CDR3 nucleotides read TGTGCCAGTAGTAATACAGGGAAGAGTGGTCAGCCCCAGCATTTT.

This chain links TRBV3-1 with TRBJ2-1, with 13 bases that match TRBD2. Unmatched junction bases numbered 11, after V lost 3 bases and J lost 6 bases. The CDR3 extends over 18 amino acids. Germline V gene sequence: CDR1 LGHDT, CDR2 YNNKEL (reference sequence). The DNA of the CDR3 is TGTGCCAGCAGCCAGGAAGGACTAGCGGGGGCCCTGACCAATGAGCAGTTCTTC. Encoded protein: CASSQEGLAGALTNEQFF.

CDR3 residues: CASSQGGQGRKYF. CDR3 bases: TGTGCCAGCAGCCAAGGTGGACAGGGGAGGAAGTATTTT. The chain couples TRBV3-1 to TRBJ2-3, with TRBD1 matching 9 bases. V shed 1 base and J 13 bases; nucleotides not matched to a gene: 6. This CDR3 comprises 13 residues. Per the germline V gene, CDR1 is LGHDT and CDR2 is YNNKEL (reference sequence).

The chain uses TRBV2 and TRBJ2-2, with D unresolved. CDR1 is SNHLY, CDR2 FYNNEI, per germline. The CDR3 runs 15 residues. Trimming left V 6 bases short and J 1 base short, with 12 bases between. CDR3 residues: CASRKVVQNTGELFF. For the CDR3, the DNA is TGTGCCAGCAGAAAGGTAGTACAGAACACCGGGGAGCTGTTTTTT.

The chain carries TRBV7-8 and TRBJ2-7, with unresolved D. Germline V CDR1 and CDR2: SGHVS, FQNEAQ. The CDR3 loop spans 14 amino acids. The V gene lost 1 base and the J gene lost 4 bases, with 11 bases spanning the gap. The CDR3 DNA reads TGTGCCAGCAGCTTAGAAGTAGTGGGGTACGAGCAGTACTTC. Its protein product is CASSLEVVGYEQYF. Variable domain in full (rest from reference TRBV7-8 and TRBJ2-7): GAGVSQSPRYKVAKRGQDVALRCDPISGHVSLFWYQQALGQGPEFLTYFQNEAQLDKSGLPSDRFFAERPEGSVSTLKIQRTQQEDSAVYLCASSLEVVGYEQYFGPGTRLTVT.